The 22 T cell receptor beta chains presented below share a single source sample, sequenced in a study of cytomegalovirus exposure and HLA in healthy donors (dated by TCRdb to 2015 to 2018). Library construction relied on the immunoSEQ multiplex PCR assay. For the multiplex PCR, a mixture combining 60 forward primers for TCR Vbeta segments and 13 reverse primers for TCR Jbeta segments was used. In its TCRdb copy, this immuneACCESS table keeps in-frame sequences only and misses some clones. Where compared with another copy, unresolved V genes explain less than half of these, and the others have no known cause. The sample profile shows 130,000 or so clones; less than 85% of them were found once. The ten biggest clones cover over 2% of the sample. Sequenced material: PBMCs. The receptor source for this set is a woman in her thirties or forties in good health and CMV-seropositive.

The rearrangement links TRBV6-1 to TRBJ1-4, with 7 bases identical to TRBD1. CDR3 size: 15 residues. CDR1 and CDR2 (germline): MNHNS, SASEGT. Trimming cost V 6 bases and J 0 bases; bases outside gene matches: 4. CDR3 sequence reads: CASRGTGATNEKLFF. The CDR3 DNA reads as TGTGCCAGCAGGGGTACAGGGGCAACTAATGAAAAACTGTTTTTT.

This clone occurred a few times. The chain links TRBV7-3 to TRBJ1-1; 7 nucleotides agree with TRBD1. This CDR3 comprises 14 residues. CDR1 and CDR2 from the germline V gene are SGHTA and FQGTGA. The V gene end was trimmed by 2 bases and the J gene end by 5 bases; junction bases not matched to a gene: 5. The CDR3 region is CASSLAQGQTEAFF. CDR3 in DNA: TGTGCCAGCAGCTTAGCGCAGGGACAGACTGAAGCTTTCTTT.

The CDR3 loop is CASSNWGELSQQAFF. For the CDR3, the DNA is TGTGCCAGCAGTAATTGGGGGGAACTAAGTCAACAAGCTTTCTTT. This sequence joins TRBV6-6 and TRBJ1-1; possible D gene TRBD1, 5 bases. Germline CDR1 is MNHNY and CDR2 is SVGAGI (reference sequence). The CDR3 covers 15 residues. Deletions cut 5 bases from V and 9 bases from J, with 22 bases between.

The chain combines TRBV19 with TRBJ1-2, with D possibly TRBD1 on 5 matching bases. Trimming took off 5 bases at V and 3 bases at J, with 19 bases between the two ends. This CDR3 comprises 16 residues. Germline CDR1 is LNHDA and CDR2 is SQIVND (reference sequence). CDR3 amino acids: CASSPERQGGDYGYTF. The CDR3 nucleotides are TGTGCCAGTAGTCCCGAGCGGCAGGGAGGCGACTATGGCTACACCTTC.

The chain uses TRBV30 and TRBJ2-2; D remains ambiguous. The CDR3 contains 13 residues. Germline values: CDR1 GTSNPN, CDR2 SVGIG (reference sequence). The germline V and J ends were trimmed by 3 bases and 0 bases, with 5 bases remaining between them. The DNA of the CDR3 is TGTGCCTGGAGACAGACGAACACCGGGGAGCTGTTTTTT. It specifies CAWRQTNTGELFF.

V gene TRBV6-6 combines with J gene TRBJ1-1; no clear D gene. The V gene's germline CDR1 is MNHNY and CDR2 SVGAGI (reference sequence). This CDR3 is built from 14 residues. V lost 2 bases to trimming and J lost 3 bases, with 10 bases between them. The CDR3 nucleotides read TGTGCCAGCAGTTACGGGCAGACGGACACTGAAGCTTTCTTT. This translates into CASSYGQTDTEAFF.

This sequence joins TRBV6-5 and TRBJ1-1, with 9 bases aligning to TRBD1. CDR1 is MNHEY and CDR2 is SVGAGI in the germline V gene. The V and J ends lost 5 bases and 4 bases, in that order; junction bases with no gene match: 8. CDR3 length: 15 residues. The CDR3 sequence is CASSGGQGGATEAFF. CDR3 DNA: TGTGCCAGCAGTGGGGGACAGGGCGGTGCCACTGAAGCTTTCTTT.

The CDR3 sequence: CTSKVSGLAFRNEQFF. The CDR3 region has the DNA TGCACCAGCAAAGTGTCGGGACTAGCTTTTCGGAATGAGCAGTTCTTC. The chain employs TRBV1 and TRBJ2-1; the table's TRBD2 call for D was not verified on the DNA. TRBV1 is labeled a pseudogene. This CDR3 contains 16 residues.

The chain is built from TRBV6-5 and TRBJ2-1, with D unresolved. Trimming took 0 bases from V and 10 from J, leaving 19 bases between them. The CDR3 covers 16 residues. CDR1 is MNHEY and CDR2 is SVGAGI in the germline V gene. As DNA, the CDR3 is TGTGCCAGCAGTTACTCAGAACGGTCGCGGAGTCAGGAGCAGTTCTTC. It specifies CASSYSERSRSQEQFF.

A remark on this clone: Different DNA sequences within this sample yield the same CDR3. This chain links TRBV2 with TRBJ1-5; no firm D call. The V gene's germline CDR1 is SNHLY and CDR2 FYNNEI. The CDR3 is made up of 15 amino acids. Deletions cut 2 bases from V and 0 bases from J, with 8 bases between. The CDR3 is CASSESGYSNQPQHF. The CDR3 DNA reads TGTGCCAGCAGTGAATCGGGGTATAGCAATCAGCCCCAGCATTTT.

This chain uses TRBV28 with TRBJ2-7; 11 nucleotides agree with TRBD1. The CDR3 is 15 residues long. Germline CDR1 is MDHEN and CDR2 is SYDVKM. Trimming cost V 5 bases and J 3 bases; bases outside gene matches: 6. This CDR3 is CASSKTGTGGYEQYF. CDR3 sequence (DNA): TGTGCCAGCAGTAAAACCGGGACAGGGGGCTACGAGCAGTACTTC.

The CDR3 protein is CASETGQSYNEQFF. CDR3 nucleotide sequence: TGTGCCAGTGAAACGGGACAGTCCTACAATGAGCAGTTCTTC. The chain is built from TRBV6-1 and TRBJ2-1; TRBD1 matches at 7 bases. The germline V gene encodes CDR1 MNHNS and CDR2 SASEGT. V gave up 9 bases and J gave up 1 base; unmatched junction bases: 6. CDR3 length: 14 amino acids.

V and J are TRBV4-1 and TRBJ2-7, with a possible D match to TRBD2 (6 bases). The CDR3 length is 20 residues. CDR1 and CDR2 (germline): MGHRA, YSYEKL. The ends were cut back, 1 base at V and 0 bases at J, with 25 bases in the middle. The DNA of the CDR3 is TGCGCCAGCAGCCAAGCGACGGCGGGACTTTCCTTCTCCAGCTCCTACGAGCAGTACTTC. Amino acid sequence: CASSQATAGLSFSSSYEQYF.

The genes are TRBV6-4 and TRBJ2-2; 11 bases align to TRBD2. Per germline, CDR1 MRHNA and CDR2 SNTAGT. The CDR3 is 17 residues long. V lost 5 bases and J lost 2; bases outside the gene matches: 7. The CDR3 nucleotides are TGTGCCAGCAGTCCGACTAGCGGGACGCCAAACACCGGGGAGCTGTTTTTT. Translated: CASSPTSGTPNTGELFF.

The chain has TRBV9 and TRBJ2-1, with 11 bases fitting TRBD2. J gave up 3 bases and V 3 bases, and 2 bases lay outside the gene matches. Germline CDR1 SGDLS, CDR2 YYNGEE. CDR3 length: 15 residues. For the CDR3, the DNA is TGTGCCAGCAGCGCGGGACTAGCGGACTACAATGAGCAGTTCTTC. Its protein is CASSAGLADYNEQFF. Complete variable domain (other parts from reference TRBV9 and TRBJ2-1): DSGVTQTPKHLITATGQRVTLRCSPRSGDLSVYWYQQSLDQGLQFLIQYYNGEERAKGNILERFSAQQFPDLHSELNLSSLELGDSALYFCASSAGLADYNEQFFGPGTRLTVL.

The J gene is TRBJ2-7, the V gene TRBV4-2, with D unclear. V lost 4 bases to trimming and J lost 1 base, with 14 bases between them. CDR1 is LGHNA and CDR2 is YNFKEQ in the germline V gene. This CDR3 is built from 15 residues. CDR3 in DNA: TGTGCCAGCAGCCCCCGGTATGAGGAATCCTACGAGCAGTACTTC. It encodes CASSPRYEESYEQYF.

CDR3 loop: CASMSGKAGFYEQYF. In DNA form, the CDR3 reads TGTGCCAGCATGTCGGGGAAGGCGGGGTTTTACGAGCAGTACTTC. The chain recombines TRBV6-6 with TRBJ2-7, with TRBD2 as a possible D gene (6 bases). This CDR3 comprises 15 residues. The V gene's germline CDR1 is MNHNY and CDR2 SVGAGI (reference sequence). The V and J ends lost 7 bases and 4 bases respectively, with 20 bases between them.

This chain connects TRBV4-3 to TRBJ2-5, with 14 bases matching TRBD2. Per the germline V gene, CDR1 is LGHNA and CDR2 is YSLEER. V shed 4 bases, J shed 4 bases, and the junction held 11 bases outside the gene matches. The CDR3 is 18 amino acids. The CDR3 region is CASSRGLAGGLAGETQYF. In DNA form, the CDR3 reads TGCGCCAGCAGCCGAGGACTAGCGGGGGGATTGGCGGGAGAGACCCAGTACTTC.

This CDR3 reads CASSQRDAISSYNEQFF. CDR3 nucleotide sequence: TGTGCCAGCAGCCAGCGGGACGCTATTAGCTCCTACAATGAGCAGTTCTTC. The rearrangement uses TRBV4-2 and TRBJ2-1; D may be TRBD2 (6 bases). CDR3 length equals 17 residues. CDR1 and CDR2 from the germline V gene are LGHNA and YNFKEQ. Trimming shortened V by 3 bases and J by 0 bases, and 15 bases separated the two germline ends.

This rearrangement joins TRBV2 to TRBJ1-4; tentatively, D is TRBD1 (5 bases). V was trimmed by 0 bases and J by 10 bases, leaving 15 bases between them. Germline V gene data show CDR1 as SNHLY and CDR2 as FYNNEI. The CDR3 covers 15 residues. CDR3 sequence: CASSEAGEVGGKLFF. CDR3 DNA: TGTGCCAGCAGTGAAGCAGGGGAGGTGGGGGGAAAACTGTTTTTT.

This clone was observed a few times. The CDR3 region has the DNA TGCGCCAGCAGCCTACCGACAGGGTCCCTCAAAGAAGAGCAGTACTTC. Amino acid sequence: CASSLPTGSLKEEQYF. The chain recombines TRBV5-1 with TRBJ2-5, with TRBD1 identical over 7 bases. V lost 4 bases and J lost 11; bases outside the gene matches: 20. Germline CDR1 and CDR2: SGHRS and YFSETQ. The CDR3 covers 16 residues.

The chain combines TRBV9 with TRBJ2-1; D is possibly TRBD1 (6 bases). V was clipped by 0 bases and J by 0 bases, with 10 bases between them. The CDR3 covers 16 residues. Looked up from germline, CDR1 is SGDLS and CDR2 is YYNGEE. The CDR3 DNA reads as TGTGCCAGCAGCGTAGCTCCACAGGGCTCCTACAATGAGCAGTTCTTC. Its translation is CASSVAPQGSYNEQFF.